The clone carrying this T cell receptor (beta chain) was found a few times. Its antigen remains unknown. TCR cDNA, made by 5'RACE template switching, carried an added universal primer site and UMIs. TCRdb reprocessed the 5' RACE reads via MiXCR and lists one record per CDR3 protein. The sample shows 150,000 to 200,000 distinct CDR3 sequences, approximately 9.9% of them seen only once. The sample belongs to a study of T cells after yellow fever vaccination. Whole-study context: Fractions containing few cells were prepared with SMART-Seq v4 Ultra Low Input. Regarding the study as a whole: The secondary response was weaker but peaked faster, day 5 versus 15.

This CDR3 is built from 15 residues. With V trimmed by 3 bases and J by 7 bases, 7 bases remained unmatched. Germline assignment: CDR1 SEHNR and CDR2 FQNEAQ (reference sequence). Sequences were derived from CD8+ T cells sorted from PBMCs, sampled 15 days after the yellow fever booster vaccination. V is TRBV7-9 and J is TRBJ2-1, with 9 nucleotides matching TRBD1. The clonotype was recovered from a man younger than 30 who received the YFV17D yellow fever vaccine. This CDR3 is CASSFSQGAWNEQFF. CDR3 DNA: TGTGCCAGCAGCTTCTCACAGGGGGCCTGGAATGAGCAGTTCTTC.